This T cell receptor beta chain derives from a study of a mutant IDH1 vaccine in newly diagnosed glioma. Study context: Earlier treatment was radiotherapy, temozolomide, or both, with most getting both.

Time point here: week 35, safety follow-up. Vaccine doses each comprised 300 ug of mutant IDH1 20-mer peptide, with topical imiquimod. New IDH1-mutant, ATRX-lost WHO grade 3 or 4 astrocytomas occurred in donors. The CDR3 is 15 residues long. CDR1 is SGHDT, CDR2 YYEEEE, per germline. The V and J ends lost 1 base and 5 bases respectively, with 12 bases between them. Using immunoSEQ multiplex PCR, the repertoire was profiled, and TCRdb retains in-frame clones only, with some absent. The repertoire holds around 26,000 clones, with over 65% as singletons. Findings of the study overall: Researchers report vaccine-induced immune responses in over 90% of patients.

In its sample, this clone was seen a few times. What it recognizes is unknown. The chain has TRBV5-6 and TRBJ1-4; D unclear. This TCR was recovered from a man younger than 40 with glioma. The sample consisted of PBMCs, taken from a glioma patient whose treatment included an IDH1 peptide vaccine. CDR3 sequence (DNA): TGTGCCAGCAGCTTGTTACGGACGGGGAATGAAAAACTGTTTTTT. Residues: CASSLLRTGNEKLFF.